This is a list of T cell receptor beta chains from one sample in a study of radiation and T cells in renal cell carcinoma. The table came from immunoSEQ multiplex PCR; TCRdb's copy has only in-frame clones and leaves some out. The sample contains 70,000 or so clones, around 76% of which appear only once. The sample was blood, taken from a patient whose treatment included radiotherapy and nephrectomy. Receptor source: a man in his sixties with renal cell carcinoma. Each CDR3 is given with its conserved first and last residue. Each record gives: V gene, J gene, D gene, CDR3 protein, CDR3 DNA. D genes are given only for firm matches.

V: TRBV29-1
J: TRBJ2-2
D: .
CDR3: CSVDSETGELFF
DNA: TGCAGCGTTGACTCCGAAACCGGGGAGCTGTTTTTT

V: TRBV9
J: TRBJ2-7
D: TRBD1
CDR3: CASSSGLGQGYEQYF
DNA: TGTGCCAGCAGCTCAGGGTTGGGACAGGGCTACGAGCAGTACTTC

V: TRBV18
J: TRBJ2-2
D: TRBD2
CDR3: CASSGTSANTGELFF
DNA: TGTGCCAGCTCCGGGACTAGCGCGAACACCGGGGAGCTGTTTTTT

V: TRBV27
J: TRBJ2-2
D: .
CDR3: CASRRVTNTGELFF
DNA: TGTGCCAGCAGAAGAGTCACGAACACCGGGGAGCTGTTTTTT

V: TRBV5-4
J: TRBJ2-3
D: .
CDR3: CASSHPNTDTQYF
DNA: TGTGCCAGCAGCCACCCGAACACAGATACGCAGTATTTT

V: TRBV27
J: TRBJ2-7
D: TRBD1
CDR3: CASSLFGQAQYEQYF
DNA: TGTGCCAGCAGTTTATTTGGACAGGCTCAATACGAGCAGTACTTC

V: TRBV30
J: TRBJ2-2
D: .
CDR3: CAWTGGTASTGELFF
DNA: TGTGCCTGGACCGGCGGGACAGCCTCCACCGGGGAGCTGTTTTTT

V: TRBV9
J: TRBJ2-1
D: .
CDR3: CASSVGTRYNEQFF
DNA: TGTGCCAGCAGCGTCGGAACGCGGTACAATGAGCAGTTCTTC

V: TRBV18
J: TRBJ2-5
D: .
CDR3: CASSPGIETQYF
DNA: TGTGCCAGCTCACCGGGTATTGAGACCCAGTACTTC

V: TRBV23-1
J: TRBJ2-3
D: TRBD1
CDR3: CASSSRTGRFTDTQYF
DNA: TGCGCCAGCAGTTCAAGGACAGGACGCTTCACAGATACGCAGTATTTT

V: TRBV5-6
J: TRBJ1-2
D: .
CDR3: CASSFTTNYGYTF
DNA: TGTGCCAGCAGCTTTACAACTAACTATGGCTACACCTTC

V: TRBV6-5
J: TRBJ2-1
D: .
CDR3: CASSYGSGNEQFF
DNA: TGTGCCAGCAGTTATGGGAGCGGCAATGAGCAGTTCTTC

V: TRBV19
J: TRBJ2-7
D: TRBD1
CDR3: CASRLQGATLYEQYF
DNA: TGTGCCAGTCGATTACAGGGGGCAACCCTCTACGAGCAGTACTTC

V: TRBV19
J: TRBJ1-2
D: .
CDR3: CASTPAGSPYGYTF
DNA: TGTGCCAGTACCCCAGCGGGGAGCCCCTATGGCTACACCTTC

V: TRBV5-5
J: TRBJ2-1
D: .
CDR3: CASSLAGGKWSEQFF
DNA: TGTGCCAGCAGCTTGGCCGGAGGGAAGTGGTCGGAGCAGTTCTTC